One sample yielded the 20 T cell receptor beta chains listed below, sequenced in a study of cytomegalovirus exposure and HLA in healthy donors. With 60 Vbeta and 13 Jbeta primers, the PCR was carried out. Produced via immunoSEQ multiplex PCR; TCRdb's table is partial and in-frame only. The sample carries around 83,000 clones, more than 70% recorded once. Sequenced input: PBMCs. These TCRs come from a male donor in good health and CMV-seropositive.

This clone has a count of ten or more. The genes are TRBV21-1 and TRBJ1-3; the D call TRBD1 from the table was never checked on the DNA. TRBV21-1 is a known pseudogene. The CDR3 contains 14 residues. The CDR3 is CASSKDRLGNTIYF. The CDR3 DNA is TGTGCCAGCAGCAAAGACAGGCTTGGAAACACCATATATTTT.

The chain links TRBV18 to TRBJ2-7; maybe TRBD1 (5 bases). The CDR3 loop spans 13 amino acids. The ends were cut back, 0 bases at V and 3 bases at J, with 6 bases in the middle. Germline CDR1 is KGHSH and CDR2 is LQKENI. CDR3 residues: CASSPPGVYEQYF. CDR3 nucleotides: TGTGCCAGCTCACCACCAGGGGTCTACGAGCAGTACTTC.

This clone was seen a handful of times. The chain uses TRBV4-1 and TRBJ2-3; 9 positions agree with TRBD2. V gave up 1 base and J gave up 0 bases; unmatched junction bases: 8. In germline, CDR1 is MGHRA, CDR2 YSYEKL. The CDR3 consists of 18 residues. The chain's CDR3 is CASSQASGAFTSTDTQYF. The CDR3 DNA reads TGCGCCAGCAGCCAAGCTAGCGGGGCTTTCACTAGCACAGATACGCAGTATTTT.

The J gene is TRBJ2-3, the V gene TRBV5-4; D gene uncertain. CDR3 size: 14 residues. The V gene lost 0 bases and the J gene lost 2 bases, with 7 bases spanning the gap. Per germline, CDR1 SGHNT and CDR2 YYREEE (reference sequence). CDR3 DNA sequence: TGTGCCAGCAGCTTGGATACAGTCACAGATACGCAGTATTTT. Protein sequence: CASSLDTVTDTQYF.

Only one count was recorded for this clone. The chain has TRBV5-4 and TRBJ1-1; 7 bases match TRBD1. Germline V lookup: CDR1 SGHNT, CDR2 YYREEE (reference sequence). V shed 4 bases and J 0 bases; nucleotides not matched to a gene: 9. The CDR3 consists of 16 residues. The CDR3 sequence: CASSPRTGPMNTEAFF. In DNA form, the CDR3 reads TGTGCCAGCAGCCCAAGGACAGGTCCTATGAACACTGAAGCTTTCTTT.

In nucleotides, the CDR3 is TGTGCCAGCAGCTCTGTAGGACGGCGTGCGGGGTCACCCCTCCACTTT. This sequence encodes CASSSVGRRAGSPLHF. The chain combines TRBV9 with TRBJ1-6, with D unresolved. The germline CDR1 and CDR2 sequences are SGDLS and YYNGEE. There are 16 residues in the CDR3. The ends were cut back, 4 bases at V and 10 bases at J, with 21 bases in the middle.

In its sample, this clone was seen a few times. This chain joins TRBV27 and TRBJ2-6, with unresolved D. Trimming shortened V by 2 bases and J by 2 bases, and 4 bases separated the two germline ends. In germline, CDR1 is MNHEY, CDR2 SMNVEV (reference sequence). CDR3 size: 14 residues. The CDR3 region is CASSLTAGANVLTF. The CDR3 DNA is TGTGCCAGCAGTTTAACTGCTGGGGCCAACGTCCTGACTTTC.

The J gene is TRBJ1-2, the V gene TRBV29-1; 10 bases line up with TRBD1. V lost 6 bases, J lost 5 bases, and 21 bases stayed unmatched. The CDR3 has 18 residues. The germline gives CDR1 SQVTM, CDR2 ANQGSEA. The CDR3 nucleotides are TGCAGCGTCGTTGGCCCCCGGGACAGGGGATCCTTATCGTATGGCTACACCTTC. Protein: CSVVGPRDRGSLSYGYTF.

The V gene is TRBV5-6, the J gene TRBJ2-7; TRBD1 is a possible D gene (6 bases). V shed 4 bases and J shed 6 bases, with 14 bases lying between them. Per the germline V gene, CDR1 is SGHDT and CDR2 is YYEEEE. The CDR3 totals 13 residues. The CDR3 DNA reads TGTGCCAGCAGCCGACCCCCAGGGGTCGAGCAGTACTTC. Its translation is CASSRPPGVEQYF.

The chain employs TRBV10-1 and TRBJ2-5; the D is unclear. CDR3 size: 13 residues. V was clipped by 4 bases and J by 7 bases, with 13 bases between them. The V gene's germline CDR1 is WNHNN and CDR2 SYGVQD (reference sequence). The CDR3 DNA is TGCGCCAGCAGTGCAGACCGGGTCGGGACCCAGTACTTC. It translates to CASSADRVGTQYF.

The CDR3 sequence is CASSLHRGAHNEQFF. The CDR3 nucleotides are TGTGCCAGCAGCCTACACCGGGGGGCCCACAATGAGCAGTTCTTC. This chain links TRBV11-3 with TRBJ2-1; D possibly corresponds to TRBD2 (7 bases). Germline loops: CDR1 SGHNT, CDR2 YENEEA. Trimming took off 5 bases at V and 5 bases at J, with 16 bases between the two ends. The CDR3 extends over 15 amino acids.

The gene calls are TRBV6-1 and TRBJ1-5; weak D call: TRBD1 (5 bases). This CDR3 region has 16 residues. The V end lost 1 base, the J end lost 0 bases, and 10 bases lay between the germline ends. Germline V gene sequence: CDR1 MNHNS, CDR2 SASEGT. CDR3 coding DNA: TGTGCCAGCAGTGAAGAGGGACTATATAGCAATCAGCCCCAGCATTTT. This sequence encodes CASSEEGLYSNQPQHF.

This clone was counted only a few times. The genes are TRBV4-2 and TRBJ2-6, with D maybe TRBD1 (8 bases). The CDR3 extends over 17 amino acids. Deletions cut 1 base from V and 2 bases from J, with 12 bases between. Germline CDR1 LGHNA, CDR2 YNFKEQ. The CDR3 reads CASSQVQGGPGANVLTF. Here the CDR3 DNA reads TGTGCCAGCAGCCAAGTACAGGGGGGGCCTGGGGCCAACGTCCTGACTTTC.

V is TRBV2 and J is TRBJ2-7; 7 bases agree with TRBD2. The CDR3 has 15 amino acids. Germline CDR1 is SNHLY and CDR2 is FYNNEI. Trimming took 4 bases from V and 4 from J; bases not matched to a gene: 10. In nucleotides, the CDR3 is TGTGCCAGCAGTGTGTTCGCGGGAGTTTGGTACGAGCAGTACTTC. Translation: CASSVFAGVWYEQYF.

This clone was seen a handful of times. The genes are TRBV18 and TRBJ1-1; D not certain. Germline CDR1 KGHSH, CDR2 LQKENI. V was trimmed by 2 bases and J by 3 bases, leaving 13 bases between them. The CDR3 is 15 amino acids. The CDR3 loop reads CASSPNANPYTEAFF. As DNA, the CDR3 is TGTGCCAGCTCACCAAACGCGAATCCTTACACTGAAGCTTTCTTT.

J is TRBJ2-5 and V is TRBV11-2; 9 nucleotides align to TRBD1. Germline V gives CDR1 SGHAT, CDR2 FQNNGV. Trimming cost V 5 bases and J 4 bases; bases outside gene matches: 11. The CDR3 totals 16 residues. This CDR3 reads CASSPTGTGTGETQYF. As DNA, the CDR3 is TGTGCCAGCAGCCCTACCGGGACAGGGACTGGAGAGACCCAGTACTTC.

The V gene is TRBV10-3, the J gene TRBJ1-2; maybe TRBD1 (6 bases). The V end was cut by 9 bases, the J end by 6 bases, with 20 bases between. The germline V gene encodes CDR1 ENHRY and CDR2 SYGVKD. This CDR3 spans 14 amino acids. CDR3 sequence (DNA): TGTGCCATTAGAGACGGTACAGGGAGTGATGGCTACACCTTC. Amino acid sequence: CAIRDGTGSDGYTF.

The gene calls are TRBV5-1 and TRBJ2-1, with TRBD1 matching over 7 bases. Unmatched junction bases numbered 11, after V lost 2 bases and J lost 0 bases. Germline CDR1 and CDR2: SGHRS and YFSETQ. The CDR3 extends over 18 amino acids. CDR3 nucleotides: TGCGCCAGCAGCTTAATCCTGACAGGGTTCAGCTCCTACAATGAGCAGTTCTTC. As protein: CASSLILTGFSSYNEQFF.

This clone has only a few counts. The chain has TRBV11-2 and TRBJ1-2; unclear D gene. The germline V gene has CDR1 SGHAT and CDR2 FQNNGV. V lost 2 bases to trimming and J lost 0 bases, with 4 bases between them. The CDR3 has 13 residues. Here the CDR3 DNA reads TGTGCCAGCAGCTTAACGGCTAACTATGGCTACACCTTC. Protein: CASSLTANYGYTF.

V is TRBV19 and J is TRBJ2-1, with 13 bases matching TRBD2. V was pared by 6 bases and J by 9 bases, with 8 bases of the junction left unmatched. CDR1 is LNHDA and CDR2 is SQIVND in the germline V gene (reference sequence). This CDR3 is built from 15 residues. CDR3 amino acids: CASRALAGGVSEQFF. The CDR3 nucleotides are TGTGCCAGTAGGGCACTAGCGGGAGGGGTGAGTGAGCAGTTCTTC.